This TCR beta chain was retrieved from a study of identical twins. General study findings and limits: Because invariant MAIT and iNKT cells could be present, zero-insertion analyses could be partly confounded.

CDR3 length equals 18 residues. J was trimmed by 1 base and V by 8 bases; bases with no gene match: 11. The germline gives CDR1 SQVTM, CDR2 ANQGSEA. Note on this clonotype: Its antigen is not identified.

TCRdb passed the 5' RACE reads through MiXCR, listing each CDR3 protein once. The sample gives 300,000 to 350,000 distinct CDR3 sequences, more than 9% of which show up once; 7.2% is in the top ten. A further study also used this sample, focusing on yellow fever vaccine responses in identical twins.

The clonotype originates from a woman younger than 30 in good health. This chain links TRBV29-1 with TRBJ2-1; 16 bases are shared with TRBD2. Sequenced input: CD8+ T cells sorted from blood. The CDR3 sequence is CSILPGLAGGPSYNEQFF. DNA of the CDR3: TGCAGCATTCTTCCGGGACTAGCGGGAGGGCCTTCCTACAATGAGCAGTTCTTC.